This TCR beta chain was obtained from a study of blood T cell repertoires in COVID-19. Background on the study: From T cells, B-cell-depleted T cells, or PBMCs came the material, which was cDNA or gDNA.

TCRdb's table, derived via immunoSEQ multiplex PCR, lists solely in-frame clones and lacks some. The sample has under 200,000 clones, approximately 91% seen once. Trimming took 9 bases from V and 0 from J; bases not matched to a gene: 13. The CDR3 has 16 residues. CDR1 and CDR2 (germline): LGHDT, YNNKEL (reference sequence). V is TRBV3-1 (or the pseudogene TRBV3-2) and J is TRBJ1-2, with 7 bases aligning to TRBD1. The sample comprised peripheral blood. This TCR was recovered from a man aged 18 to 30 with acute or convalescent COVID-19. The CDR3 bases are TGTGCCAGTACCGGGACAGTTAACACTTCTAACTATGGCTACACCTTC. Its protein is CASTGTVNTSNYGYTF.